These T cell receptor beta chains were read from a single sample in a study of vaccination and CD4 T cells after COVID-19. TCRdb called the PCR reads again in MiXCR, with one record for every CDR3 protein. The table has 20,000 to 25,000 distinct CDR3 sequences, 38% seen once. No antigens are known for them. This specimen was CD4+ T cells from blood, cultured in vitro, taken before SARS-CoV-2 vaccination. These receptors were obtained from a human donor who received a COVID-19 vaccine. Both conserved end residues are part of each CDR3. D genes are given only for firm matches. The size field is filled for only some rows; it gives once, few, many or a size class.

>17|TRBV5-1|TRBJ2-5|TRBD2|few
CASSPTGTEGREETQYF
TGCGCCAGCAGCCCCACTGGCACAGAGGGGAGGGAAGAGACCCAGTACTTC
>17|TRBV6-1|TRBJ2-5|TRBD1|-
CASRTGPQGNLQETQYF
TGTGCCAGCAGGACGGGGCCACAGGGGAATCTTCAAGAGACCCAGTACTTC
>13|TRBV20-1|TRBJ1-2|TRBD1|few
CSARSQGARGYTF
TGCAGTGCTAGATCACAGGGGGCACGGGGCTACACCTTC
>14|TRBV27|TRBJ1-6|-|-
CASSLRVINSPLHF
TGTGCCAGCAGTTTGCGGGTTATCAATTCACCCCTCCACTTT
>15|TRBV2|TRBJ2-3|-|few
CASSRNQGSTDTQYF
TGTGCCAGCAGTCGGAATCAGGGATCCACAGATACGCAGTATTTT
>13|TRBV20-1|TRBJ2-5|-|few
CSASRGGAGTQYF
TGCAGTGCTAGTCGAGGGGGGGCGGGGACCCAGTACTTC
>17|TRBV5-1|TRBJ2-7|-|-
CASSLSPSRRKTYEQYF
TGCGCCAGCAGCTTGTCGCCCTCGCGGAGAAAAACCTACGAGCAGTACTTC
>13|TRBV19|TRBJ1-2|-|-
CASSTPANYGYTF
TGTGCCAGTAGTACCCCGGCTAACTATGGCTACACCTTC
>17|TRBV27|TRBJ1-6|-|few
CASSETAGPSYNSPLHF
TGTGCCAGCAGCGAAACGGCGGGACCGAGCTATAATTCACCCCTCCACTTT
>14|TRBV5-4|TRBJ2-3|-|-
CASSLVGGGDTQYF
TGTGCCAGCAGCTTGGTGGGGGGCGGGGATACGCAGTATTTT
>13|TRBV5-4|TRBJ1-2|TRBD1|few
CASRKTGAYGYTF
TGTGCCAGCAGGAAGACAGGGGCCTATGGCTACACCTTC
>15|TRBV7-9|TRBJ2-3|TRBD2|-
CASRTTSGGPDTQYF
TGTGCCAGCAGAACGACTAGCGGGGGGCCAGATACGCAGTATTTT
>15|TRBV19|TRBJ2-3|-|few
CASSITRRATDTQYF
TGTGCCAGTAGTATAACCCGTAGGGCAACAGATACGCAGTATTTT
>14|TRBV27|TRBJ2-3|-|-
CASSLDSSTDTQYF
TGTGCCAGCAGTTTAGACAGTAGCACAGATACGCAGTATTTT
>15|TRBV19|TRBJ2-2|-|-
CASSPGHTNTGELFF
TGTGCCAGTAGTCCCGGACACACGAACACCGGGGAGCTGTTTTTT
>16|TRBV7-9|TRBJ2-2|-|-
CASSPRGLQGPGELFF
TGTGCCAGCAGCCCCAGGGGACTCCAGGGGCCCGGGGAGCTGTTTTTT